The following is a T cell receptor (beta chain) sequence with its context. The target antigen is unknown. Quantitative barcoded 5'-RACE was used to prepare TCR beta libraries. TCRdb recomputed calls from the 5' RACE reads with MiXCR, one row per CDR3 protein. The data show about 340,000 distinct CDR3 sequences, roughly 20% seen once. Unmatched junction bases numbered 2, after V lost 5 bases and J lost 1 base. The CDR3 has 13 amino acids. CDR1 is DFQATT, CDR2 SNEGSKA, per germline (reference sequence). The sample is drawn from a study of CD8 T cells in ankylosing spondylitis. Study-level points and caveats: As reported, disease-linked clones showed significant enrichment in matched ankylosing spondylitis synovial fluid. Certain motif variants had earlier been reported in reactive arthritis synovial fluid and blood. Seemingly characteristic of ankylosing spondylitis blood was a TCR beta motif consisting of about 8 highly homologous variants.

Material: blood, either unsorted or a sorted T cell fraction (not recorded which). This rearrangement joins TRBV20-1 to TRBJ2-1, with 7 bases identical to TRBD1. The TCR was taken from a male donor with ankylosing spondylitis or in good health (not recorded which). CDR3 amino acids: CSAATGSYNEQFF. The CDR3, as DNA: TGCAGTGCTGCGACAGGGTCCTACAATGAGCAGTTCTTC.